This entry features one TCR beta chain sequence. The antigen remains unidentified. Assay used: immunoSEQ multiplex PCR; TCRdb lists only in-frame clones, some missing. Of approximately 140,000 clones in the sample, 80% to 95% are singletons; the top ten hold around 2.9%. The sample belongs to a study of T cell responses to AZD1222 COVID-19 vaccine. Broader study findings: Donors in the cohort were predominantly white British and more often female, and clonal diversity was possibly underestimated. Increases in Spike-specific TCR breadth and depth were seen after two AZD1222 doses.

Germline V lookup: CDR1 LNHDA, CDR2 SQIVND (reference sequence). The ends were cut back, 4 bases at V and 2 bases at J, with 7 bases in the middle. The CDR3 runs 13 residues. The chain joins TRBV19 to TRBJ2-3, with unresolved D. The starting material was peripheral blood, obtained 28 days after the second AZD1222 dose. This TCR came from an adult who received the AZD1222 COVID-19 vaccine. DNA of the CDR3: TGTGCCAGTAGTAGGCTGTCCACAGATACGCAGTATTTT. Its translation: CASSRLSTDTQYF.